This is a list of T cell receptor beta chains from one sample in a study of yellow fever vaccine responses in identical twins. Each CDR3 protein is one row after TCRdb ran MiXCR on the RT-PCR reads. Among roughly 540 distinct CDR3 sequences listed, 81% were seen once. The material sequenced was T cells from blood (PBMCs), unsorted or a sorted subset (not recorded which), taken before or after yellow fever vaccination (not recorded which). Source of these receptors: a woman under 30 who received the yellow fever vaccine. Both conserved end residues are part of each CDR3. The D gene is left open where the match is weak. Expanded clones get a size class; other rows say once, few or many, or leave the size out.

V: TRBV20-1
J: TRBJ2-7
D: NA
size: NA
length: 15
CDR3: CSARLIPDSVYEQYF
DNA: TGCAGTGCTAGACTAATCCCTGACTCGGTCTACGAGCAGTACTTC

V: TRBV18
J: TRBJ2-3
D: NA
size: NA
length: 14
CDR3: CASSPYGDTDTQYF
DNA: TGTGCCAGCTCACCGTACGGGGACACAGATACGCAGTATTTT

V: TRBV7-6
J: TRBJ2-3
D: NA
size: NA
length: 13
CDR3: CASSLGGRDTQYF
DNA: TGTGCCAGCAGCTTGGGAGGACGAGATACGCAGTATTTT

V: TRBV18
J: TRBJ2-5
D: NA
size: NA
length: 11
CDR3: CASSGGETQYF
DNA: TGTGCCAGCTCAGGGGGTGAGACCCAGTACTTC

V: TRBV9
J: TRBJ2-3
D: NA
size: NA
length: 15
CDR3: CASSPSGADTDTQYF
DNA: TGTGCCAGCAGCCCCTCGGGGGCTGACACAGATACGCAGTATTTT

V: TRBV4-2
J: TRBJ2-3
D: NA
size: NA
length: 15
CDR3: CASSQEWGSTDTQYF
DNA: TGTGCCAGCAGCCAAGAGTGGGGGAGCACAGATACGCAGTATTTT

V: TRBV29-1
J: TRBJ2-7
D: NA
size: hyperexpanded
length: 13
CDR3: CSVVGADTYEQYF
DNA: TGCAGCGTTGTAGGCGCGGACACCTACGAGCAGTACTTC

V: TRBV20-1
J: TRBJ2-1
D: TRBD1
size: NA
length: 15
CDR3: CSARDRDRVDNEQFF
DNA: TGCAGTGCTAGAGACCGGGACAGGGTCGACAATGAGCAGTTCTTC

V: TRBV13
J: TRBJ1-1
D: NA
size: NA
length: 14
CDR3: CASRHKGGSAEAFF
DNA: TGTGCCAGCAGGCATAAAGGGGGTTCGGCTGAAGCTTTCTTT

V: TRBV12-5
J: TRBJ1-5
D: TRBD1
size: few
length: 15
CDR3: CASGMTGVSNQPQHF
DNA: TGTGCTAGTGGAATGACAGGGGTGAGCAATCAGCCCCAGCATTTT

V: TRBV2
J: TRBJ1-5
D: NA
size: NA
length: 15
CDR3: CASSEGAMSNQPQHF
DNA: TGTGCCAGCAGTGAAGGAGCTATGAGCAATCAGCCCCAGCATTTT

V: TRBV9
J: TRBJ2-3
D: NA
size: NA
length: 11
CDR3: CASSITDTQYF
DNA: TGTGCCAGCAGCATCACAGATACGCAGTATTTT

V: TRBV29-1
J: TRBJ2-7
D: TRBD2
size: NA
length: 15
CDR3: CSVEDLAGGLGEQYF
DNA: TGCAGCGTTGAAGATCTAGCGGGAGGGCTCGGAGAGCAGTACTTC

V: TRBV10-3
J: TRBJ2-7
D: NA
size: NA
length: 14
CDR3: CAIRRPGPFYEQYF
DNA: TGTGCCATCAGGCGACCGGGACCATTCTACGAGCAGTACTTC

V: TRBV13
J: TRBJ2-3
D: TRBD2
size: NA
length: 15
CDR3: CASKAGGASTDTQYF
DNA: TGTGCCAGCAAAGCGGGGGGTGCTAGCACAGATACGCAGTATTTT

V: TRBV20-1
J: TRBJ2-1
D: TRBD2
size: NA
length: 15
CDR3: CSARDRGGPFNEQFF
DNA: TGCAGTGCTAGAGATCGCGGGGGGCCTTTTAATGAGCAGTTCTTC

V: TRBV29-1
J: TRBJ2-1
D: NA
size: NA
length: 13
CDR3: CSVEEGLLNEQFF
DNA: TGCAGCGTTGAGGAGGGTCTCCTCAATGAGCAGTTCTTC

V: TRBV13
J: TRBJ2-5
D: NA
size: NA
length: 14
CDR3: CASSGVAVQETQYF
DNA: TGTGCCAGCTCTGGGGTAGCGGTTCAAGAGACCCAGTACTTC

V: TRBV9
J: TRBJ2-7
D: TRBD2
size: NA
length: 14
CDR3: CASSAGLESYEQYF
DNA: TGTGCCAGCAGCGCGGGACTAGAGTCCTACGAGCAGTACTTC

V: TRBV14
J: TRBJ2-1
D: TRBD1
size: NA
length: 14
CDR3: CASSHGQGGNEQFF
DNA: TGTGCCAGCAGCCACGGACAGGGAGGCAATGAGCAGTTCTTC

V: TRBV6-1
J: TRBJ2-5
D: TRBD2
size: NA
length: 15
CDR3: CASSEAAGGQETQYF
DNA: TGTGCCAGCAGTGAAGCTGCCGGGGGGCAAGAGACCCAGTACTTC

V: TRBV10-3
J: TRBJ1-1
D: NA
size: NA
length: 13
CDR3: CAISEEAGTEAFF
DNA: TGTGCCATCAGTGAGGAGGCTGGCACTGAAGCTTTCTTT

V: TRBV12-3/TRBV12-4
J: TRBJ1-1
D: NA
size: NA
length: 12
CDR3: CASSFVNTEAFF
DNA: TGTGCCAGCAGTTTCGTTAACACTGAAGCTTTCTTT

V: TRBV29-1
J: TRBJ2-3
D: TRBD2
size: NA
length: 16
CDR3: CSVERWLADFTDTQYF
DNA: TGCAGCGTTGAGCGTTGGCTAGCGGACTTCACAGATACGCAGTATTTT

V: TRBV25-1
J: TRBJ1-5
D: TRBD1
size: NA
length: 15
CDR3: CASSEFEGAAQPQHF
DNA: TGTGCCAGCAGTGAATTTGAGGGGGCGGCTCAGCCCCAGCATTTT

V: TRBV15
J: TRBJ1-5
D: TRBD1
size: NA
length: 14
CDR3: CATSDRASNQPQHF
DNA: TGTGCCACCAGCGACAGGGCCAGCAATCAGCCCCAGCATTTT

V: TRBV2
J: TRBJ2-3
D: NA
size: once
length: 14
CDR3: CASSDGDNTDTQYF
DNA: TGTGCCAGCAGTGATGGGGACAACACAGATACGCAGTATTTT

V: TRBV7-6
J: TRBJ1-2
D: NA
size: NA
length: 12
CDR3: CASSLEGYGYTF
DNA: TGTGCCAGCAGCTTAGAGGGCTATGGCTACACCTTC